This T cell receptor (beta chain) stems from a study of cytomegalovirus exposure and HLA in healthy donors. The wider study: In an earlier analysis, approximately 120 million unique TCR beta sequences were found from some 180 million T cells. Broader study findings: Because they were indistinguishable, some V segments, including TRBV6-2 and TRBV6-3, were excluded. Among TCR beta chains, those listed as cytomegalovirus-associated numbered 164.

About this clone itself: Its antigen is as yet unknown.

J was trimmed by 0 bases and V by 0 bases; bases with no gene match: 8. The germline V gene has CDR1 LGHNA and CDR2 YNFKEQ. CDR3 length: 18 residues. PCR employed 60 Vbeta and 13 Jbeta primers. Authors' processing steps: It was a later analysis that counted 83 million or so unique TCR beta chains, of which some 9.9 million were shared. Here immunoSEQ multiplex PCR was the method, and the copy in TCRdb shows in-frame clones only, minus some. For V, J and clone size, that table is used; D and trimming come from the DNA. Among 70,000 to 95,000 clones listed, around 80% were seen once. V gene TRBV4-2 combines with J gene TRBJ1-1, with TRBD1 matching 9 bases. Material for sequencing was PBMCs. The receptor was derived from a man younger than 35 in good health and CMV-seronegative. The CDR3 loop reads CASSQDAPRQGVNTEAFF. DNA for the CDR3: TGTGCCAGCAGCCAAGATGCCCCTCGACAGGGGGTGAACACTGAAGCTTTCTTT.